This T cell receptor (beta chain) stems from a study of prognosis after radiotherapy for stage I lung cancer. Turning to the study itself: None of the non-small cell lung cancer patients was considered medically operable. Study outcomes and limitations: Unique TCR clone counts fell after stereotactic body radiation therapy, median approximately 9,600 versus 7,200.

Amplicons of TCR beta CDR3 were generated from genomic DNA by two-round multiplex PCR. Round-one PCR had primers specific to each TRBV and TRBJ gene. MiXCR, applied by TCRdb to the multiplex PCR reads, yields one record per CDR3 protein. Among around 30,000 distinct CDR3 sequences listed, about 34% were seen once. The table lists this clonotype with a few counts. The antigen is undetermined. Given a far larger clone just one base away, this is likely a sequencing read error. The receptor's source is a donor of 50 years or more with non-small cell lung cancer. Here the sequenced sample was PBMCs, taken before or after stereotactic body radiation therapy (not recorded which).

The CDR3 spells CASSTLSGTEQFF. In DNA form, the CDR3 reads TGTGCCAGCAGCACCCTTTCGGGTACGGAGCAGTTCTTC. The rearrangement joins TRBV2 to TRBJ2-1; D call uncertain. Looked up from germline, CDR1 is SNHLY and CDR2 is FYNNEI. Trimming shortened V by 6 bases and J by 10 bases, and 16 bases separated the two germline ends. The CDR3 loop spans 13 amino acids. The whole variable domain, filled in from reference TRBV2 and TRBJ2-1, reads EPEVTQTPSHQVTQMGQEVILRCVPISNHLYFYWYRQILGQKVEFLVSFYNNEISEKSEIFDDQFSVERPDGSNFTLKIRSTKLEDSAMYFCASSTLSGTEQFFGPGTRLTVL.